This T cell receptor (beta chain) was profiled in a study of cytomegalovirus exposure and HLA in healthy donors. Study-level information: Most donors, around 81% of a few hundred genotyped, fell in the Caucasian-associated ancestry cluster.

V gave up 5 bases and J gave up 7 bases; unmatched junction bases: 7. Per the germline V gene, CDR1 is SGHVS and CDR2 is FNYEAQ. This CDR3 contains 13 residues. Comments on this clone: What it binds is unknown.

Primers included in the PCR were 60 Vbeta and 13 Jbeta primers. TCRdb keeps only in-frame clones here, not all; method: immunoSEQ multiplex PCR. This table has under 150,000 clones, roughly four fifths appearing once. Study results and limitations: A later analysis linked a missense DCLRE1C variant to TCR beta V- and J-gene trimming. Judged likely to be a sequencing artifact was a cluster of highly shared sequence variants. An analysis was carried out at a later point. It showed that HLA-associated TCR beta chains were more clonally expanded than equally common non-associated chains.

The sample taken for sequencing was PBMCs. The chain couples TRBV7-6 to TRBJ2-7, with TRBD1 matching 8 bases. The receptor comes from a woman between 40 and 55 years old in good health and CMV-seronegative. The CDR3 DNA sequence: TGTGCCAGCAGCCTGGGACAGGCTCGGGAGCAGTACTTC. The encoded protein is CASSLGQAREQYF.